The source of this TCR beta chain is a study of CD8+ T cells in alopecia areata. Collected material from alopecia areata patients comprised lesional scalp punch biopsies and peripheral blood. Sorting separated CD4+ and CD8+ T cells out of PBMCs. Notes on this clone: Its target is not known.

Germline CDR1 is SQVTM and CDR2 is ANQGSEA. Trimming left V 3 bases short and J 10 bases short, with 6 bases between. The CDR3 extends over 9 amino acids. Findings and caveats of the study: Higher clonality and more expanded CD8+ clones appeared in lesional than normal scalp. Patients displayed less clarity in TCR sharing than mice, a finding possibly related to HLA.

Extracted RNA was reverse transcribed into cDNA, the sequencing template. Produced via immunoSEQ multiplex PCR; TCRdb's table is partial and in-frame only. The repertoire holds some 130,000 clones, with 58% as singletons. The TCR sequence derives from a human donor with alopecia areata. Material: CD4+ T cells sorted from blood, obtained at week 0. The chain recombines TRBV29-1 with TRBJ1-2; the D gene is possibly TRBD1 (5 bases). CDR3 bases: TGCAGCGTTGAGGGGGACTACACCTTC. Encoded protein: CSVEGDYTF.